A selection of T cell receptor beta chains follows, all from one sample in a study of T cells in tumors after PD-1 blockade. Some clones are missing from TCRdb's copy, which holds only in-frame ones; the method was immunoSEQ multiplex PCR. The sample includes about 20,000 clones, just under 80% of them seen just once. Specimen: PBMCs, collected before anti-PD-1 treatment. The origin of the receptors is a human donor with basal cell carcinoma. CDR3s include the opening cysteine and the closing phenylalanine or tryptophan. The D gene is left open where the match is weak. Clone size appears in some rows only: once, few, many, or a class for an expanded clone.

NA	TRBV7-2	NA	TRBJ2-5	CASSAARLKQETQYF	TGTGCCAGCAGCGCAGCCCGACTGAAACAAGAGACCCAGTACTTC
NA	TRBV7-3	NA	TRBJ2-1	CASSLTLDNEQFF	TGTGCCAGCAGCTTAACTCTTGACAATGAGCAGTTCTTC
NA	TRBV7-6	few	TRBJ1-4	CASSQDNFGEKLFF	TGTGCCAGCAGCCAAGACAACTTTGGGGAAAAACTGTTTTTT
NA	TRBV12-3/TRBV12-4	NA	TRBJ1-1	CASRAYGSEAFF	TGTGCCAGCAGGGCGTACGGGTCCGAAGCTTTCTTT
NA	TRBV2	NA	TRBJ2-1	CPSSDGWARAGSSYNEQFF	TGTCCCAGCAGTGACGGGTGGGCGCGGGCGGGGAGCTCCTACAATGAGCAGTTCTTC
NA	TRBV5-1	NA	TRBJ2-5	CASSPSDRGETQYF	TGCGCCAGCAGCCCGTCAGACAGAGGAGAGACCCAGTACTTC
NA	TRBV12-3/TRBV12-4	few	TRBJ2-5	CASKTEEETQYF	TGTGCCAGCAAAACAGAGGAAGAGACCCAGTACTTC
TRBD1	TRBV4-3	medium-sized	TRBJ1-2	CASSQVLEGAGGYTF	TGCGCCAGCAGCCAAGTTCTGGAGGGGGCAGGTGGCTACACCTTC
TRBD2	TRBV5-1	NA	TRBJ2-3	CASSLVGGRELSDTQYF	TGCGCCAGCAGCTTGGTTGGCGGGAGGGAGTTATCAGATACGCAGTATTTT
NA	TRBV30	few	TRBJ1-6	CAWKDYFNSPLHF	TGTGCCTGGAAGGACTACTTCAATTCACCCCTCCACTTT